Listed below are T cell receptor beta chains from one sample, sequenced in a study of Ad26.COV2.S vaccination and SARS-CoV-2 variants. Measured with immunoSEQ multiplex PCR; TCRdb has only the in-frame clones, and not every one. The sample records 300,000 to 500,000 clones, roughly nine tenths being singletons. The sequences come from peripheral blood, collected in a trial of Ad26.COV2.S vaccine versus placebo. Source of these receptors: a person between 18 and 59 years old who received the Ad26.COV2.S COVID-19 vaccine or a placebo. CDR3s include the opening cysteine and the closing phenylalanine or tryptophan. Each record gives: clone size, D gene, V gene, J gene, CDR3 protein, CDR3 DNA. A D gene is named only where the DNA matches it firmly. Clone sizes are given selectively: once, few, many, or a class where the clone is expanded.

>few|NA|TRBV19|TRBJ1-5
CASSMKGYSNQPQHF
TGTGCCAGTAGTATGAAGGGGTATAGCAATCAGCCCCAGCATTTT
>NA|NA|TRBV2|TRBJ2-1
CASSEWEGKNEQFF
TGTGCCAGCAGTGAATGGGAAGGGAAGAATGAGCAGTTCTTC
>NA|NA|TRBV5-1|TRBJ1-2
CASSLSGAYGYTF
TGCGCCAGCAGCTTGTCAGGGGCCTATGGCTACACCTTC
>NA|TRBD1|TRBV7-2|TRBJ1-5
CASSLAGGAAQPQHF
TGTGCCAGCAGCTTAGCAGGGGGCGCGGCTCAGCCCCAGCATTTT
>few|NA|TRBV5-1|TRBJ1-1
CASSSSAGQDTEAFF
TGCGCCAGCAGCTCCTCGGCGGGTCAGGACACTGAAGCTTTCTTT
>NA|NA|TRBV4-1|TRBJ2-2
CASSQDKRTLNTGELFF
TGCGCCAGCAGCCAAGATAAAAGGACTCTGAACACCGGGGAGCTGTTTTTT
>once|NA|TRBV7-8|TRBJ1-3
CASSLALGTTGNTIYF
TGTGCCAGCAGCTTAGCGCTTGGCACCACTGGAAACACCATATATTTT
>NA|NA|TRBV27|TRBJ2-2
CASSFSGNGELFF
TGTGCCAGCAGTTTCTCCGGGAACGGGGAGCTGTTTTTT
>NA|NA|TRBV28|TRBJ1-4
CASSLSGRGAEKLFF
TGTGCCAGCAGTTTATCCGGCAGGGGCGCTGAAAAACTGTTTTTT
>NA|TRBD1|TRBV27|TRBJ2-7
CASSFYVGQSYEQYF
TGTGCCAGCAGTTTTTATGTGGGACAGTCCTACGAGCAGTACTTC
>NA|NA|TRBV15|TRBJ1-5
CATSRDPPQPQHF
TGTGCCACCAGCAGAGATCCACCCCAGCCCCAGCATTTT
>NA|TRBD1|TRBV5-1|TRBJ2-2
CASRGTGFAGELFF
TGCGCCAGCAGGGGGACAGGGTTCGCCGGGGAGCTGTTTTTT
>NA|NA|TRBV6-5|TRBJ1-2
CASSYGGQLGGYTF
TGTGCCAGCAGTTACGGTGGACAGCTAGGTGGCTACACCTTC
>NA|NA|TRBV4-1|TRBJ1-4
CASRRVQGIDEKLFF
TGCGCCAGCAGACGCGTCCAGGGGATTGATGAAAAACTGTTTTTT
>NA|NA|TRBV6-7|TRBJ1-1
CASSKPTGRNTEAFF
TGTGCCAGCAGTAAACCGACAGGACGGAACACTGAAGCTTTCTTT
>NA|TRBD1|TRBV30|TRBJ1-2
CAWRPEGQGSNYGYTF
TGTGCCTGGAGACCGGAGGGACAGGGATCTAACTATGGCTACACCTTC
>NA|NA|TRBV2|TRBJ1-2
CASKEKPSPNYGYTF
TGTGCCAGCAAAGAGAAACCTTCACCTAACTATGGCTACACCTTC
>NA|TRBD2|TRBV23-1|TRBJ2-2
CASSHRFGRVTGELFF
TGCGCCAGCAGTCACCGGTTCGGGAGGGTGACCGGGGAGCTGTTTTTT
>NA|TRBD1|TRBV5-6|TRBJ2-7
CASSWDSSYEQYF
TGTGCCAGCAGTTGGGACAGCTCCTACGAGCAGTACTTC
>NA|TRBD2|TRBV9|TRBJ2-3
CASSASGADGDTQYF
TGTGCCAGCAGCGCTAGCGGGGCCGACGGAGATACGCAGTATTTT
>many|NA|TRBV19|TRBJ1-2
CASSIDLADLYLNYGYTF
TGTGCCAGTAGTATAGATCTGGCAGACCTATACCTTAACTATGGCTACACCTTC
>NA|NA|TRBV10-1|TRBJ2-4
CASSESAKNIQYF
TGCGCCAGCAGTGAGTCAGCCAAAAACATTCAGTACTTC
>NA|TRBD2|TRBV4-1|TRBJ2-3
CASSQAVAGISTDTQYF
TGCGCCAGCAGCCAAGCGGTAGCGGGGATCAGCACAGATACGCAGTATTTT
>few|TRBD2|TRBV2|TRBJ2-7
CASSDAIAGGQYEQYF
TGTGCCAGCAGTGATGCCATAGCGGGGGGGCAATACGAGCAGTACTTC
>NA|TRBD2|TRBV10-2|TRBJ2-1
CATLAGGVYNEQFF
TGCGCCACCCTAGCGGGGGGGGTTTACAATGAGCAGTTCTTC
>NA|TRBD1|TRBV7-9|TRBJ1-1
CASSPRTGENTEAFF
TGTGCCAGCAGCCCAAGGACAGGGGAAAACACTGAAGCTTTCTTT
>NA|NA|TRBV5-6|TRBJ1-2
CASSQQGYGYTF
TGTGCCAGCAGCCAACAGGGTTATGGCTACACCTTC
>NA|NA|TRBV5-4|TRBJ1-2
CASSFGSRYGYTF
TGTGCCAGCAGCTTCGGTTCTCGCTATGGCTACACCTTC
>NA|NA|TRBV6-4|TRBJ2-6
CASSDTGANVLTF
TGTGCCAGCTCGGATACTGGGGCCAACGTCCTGACTTTC
>NA|TRBD1|TRBV6-5|TRBJ1-4
CASRTGGKEEKLFF
TGTGCCAGCAGGACAGGGGGTAAAGAAGAAAAACTGTTTTTT
>NA|TRBD2|TRBV5-1|TRBJ2-3
CASSLGTSGDTQYF
TGCGCCAGCAGCCTCGGGACTAGCGGAGATACGCAGTATTTT
>NA|NA|TRBV2|TRBJ1-1
CASSEDTEAFF
TGTGCCAGCAGTGAGGACACTGAAGCTTTCTTT
>NA|NA|TRBV7-9|TRBJ2-1
CASSLHEQFF
TGTGCCAGCAGCTTACATGAGCAGTTCTTC
>NA|TRBD1|TRBV24-1|TRBJ2-3
CATSDLGTGKDTQYF
TGTGCCACCAGTGATCTCGGGACAGGGAAAGATACGCAGTATTTT
>NA|NA|TRBV14|TRBJ2-7
CASSHYNPREESYEQYF
TGTGCCAGCAGCCACTATAATCCGCGTGAAGAGTCCTACGAGCAGTACTTC
>few|TRBD1|TRBV7-9|TRBJ1-5
CASSRDSVNQPQHF
TGTGCCAGCAGCAGGGACAGCGTAAATCAGCCCCAGCATTTT